This TCR beta chain was obtained from a study of cytomegalovirus exposure and HLA in healthy donors. Overall study results and limits: A later analysis showed HLA-associated TCR beta chains outstripping equally common others in clonal expansion. Further analysis was carried out later, and it showed several of the most significant clusters appearing linked to common viral pathogens. Sequencing depth across donors, presence/absence analyses assumed, was roughly uniform.

CDR3 length: 15 residues. CDR1 LNHNV and CDR2 YYDKDF come from the germline V gene (reference sequence). Trimming took 3 bases from V and 3 from J, leaving 12 bases between them. Regarding this clone: Its antigen is as yet unknown.

Both 60 Vbeta primers and 13 Jbeta primers went into the PCR. TCRdb's table, derived via immunoSEQ multiplex PCR, lists solely in-frame clones and lacks some. The sample includes roughly 190,000 clones, roughly 80% of them seen just once. The TCR originated in a woman younger than 30 in good health and CMV-seronegative. What was sequenced was PBMCs. The rearrangement links TRBV15 to TRBJ2-1; the D gene is possibly TRBD2 (7 bases). The CDR3 nucleotides are TGTGCCACCAGCAGTAGGGAGGGGGGCTACAATGAGCAGTTCTTC. Protein product: CATSSREGGYNEQFF.